This passage covers 30 T cell receptor beta chains from one sample sequenced in a study of spatial heterogeneity in lung cancer. Study findings and constraints: The number of expanded tumor alpha and beta chains correlated with mutation number.

MiXCR was run by TCRdb on the 5' RACE reads, yielding one entry per CDR3 protein. Seen here are around 7,800 distinct CDR3 sequences, approximately 8.9% observed once, and the top ten hold 4% to 5.5%. Time point: sample taken at primary tumor resection. No antigen has been assigned to these receptors. Material: lung tumor tissue, obtained at surgery. The receptor set was obtained from a male donor with early-stage non-small cell lung cancer.

This clonotype was observed a few times. As an off-target read in a library built for alpha chains, this beta chain has a frequency of little significance. The gene calls are TRBV4-1 and TRBJ2-3; 12 bases are a match to TRBD2. Germline CDR1 and CDR2: MGHRA and YSYEKL. This CDR3 is built from 17 residues. The J segment lost 5 bases and the V segment lost 4 bases, leaving 10 bases of the junction unmatched. CDR3 in DNA: TGCGCCAGCAGCCGAAACGGACTAGCGGGATTGGAAGATACGCAGTATTTT. Its translation: CASSRNGLAGLEDTQYF.

At least ten counts were recorded for this clonotype. This beta chain lies outside the target of a library built for alpha chains; its clone size means little. The J gene is TRBJ2-3, the V gene TRBV20-1, with 8 bases aligning to TRBD2. Trimming cost V 5 bases and J 3 bases; bases outside gene matches: 7. This CDR3 is built from 14 residues. CDR1 is DFQATT, CDR2 SNEGSKA, per germline (reference sequence). CDR3 region: CSALFTGGTDTQYF. Written as DNA, the CDR3 is TGCAGTGCTCTTTTCACGGGAGGGACAGATACGCAGTATTTT.

Of note for this clonotype: Little can be read into the size of this beta chain, an off-target read in a library designed for alpha chains. V usage is TRBV15 and J usage is TRBJ2-2; no clear D. V was clipped by 5 bases and J by 7 bases, with 14 bases between them. Germline CDR1 is LNHNV and CDR2 is YYDKDF (reference sequence). The CDR3 contains 14 residues. The chain's CDR3 is CATSSETKIGELFF. The CDR3 DNA follows: TGTGCCACCAGCTCCGAGACGAAGATCGGGGAGCTGTTTTTT.

This clonotype showed up many times. This beta chain represents an off-target read in a library built for alpha chains; its size is of limited meaning. The V and J genes are TRBV11-2 and TRBJ2-3; weak D call: TRBD2 (6 bases). The CDR3 is 15 amino acids. V was cut by 5 bases and J by 3 bases, with 15 bases left in between. Germline CDR1 is SGHAT and CDR2 is FQNNGV. This CDR3 reads CASSGLRGKTDTQYF. The CDR3 nucleotides are TGTGCCAGCAGCGGGTTGCGCGGGAAGACAGATACGCAGTATTTT.

In its sample, this clonotype was seen many times. Because the library targeted alpha chains, this beta chain is an off-target read whose size means little. V gene TRBV2 combines with J gene TRBJ2-3; D tentatively reads TRBD1 or TRBD2 (5 bases each). Trimming took 6 bases from V and 6 from J, leaving 10 bases between them. The CDR3 covers 12 residues. CDR1 is SNHLY, CDR2 FYNNEI, per germline. The CDR3 protein is CASRGDVDTQYF. DNA of the CDR3: TGTGCCAGCAGGGGGGACGTCGATACGCAGTATTTT.

This clonotype is medium-sized by share. This beta chain is an off-target read within a library intended for alpha chains, so its frequency means little. The V and J genes are TRBV5-1 and TRBJ1-1, with a weak D call TRBD1 (6 bases). The germline V gene has CDR1 SGHRS and CDR2 YFSETQ. There are 15 residues in the CDR3. With 4 bases removed from V and 6 bases from J, the gap between germline ends came to 19 bases. The CDR3 DNA is TGCGCCAGCAGCATGACCGGGGGCCGGGACGCTGAAGCTTTCTTT. Translated, it gives CASSMTGGRDAEAFF.

This clonotype was observed many times. This beta chain came through as a stray read in a library set up for alpha chains, and its size says little. The chain has TRBV20-1 and TRBJ2-5, with D possibly TRBD1 on 6 matching bases. Per germline, CDR1 DFQATT and CDR2 SNEGSKA (reference sequence). CDR3 length: 15 amino acids. CDR3 amino acids: CGMVRPRGQQETQYF. The CDR3 DNA is TGCGGCATGGTACGCCCAAGAGGACAGCAAGAGACCCAGTACTTC.

This clonotype is labeled as medium-sized. This beta chain is off target for a library built for alpha chains, so its abundance means little. This rearrangement joins TRBV2 to TRBJ1-5; D remains ambiguous. CDR3 size: 13 residues. CDR1 SNHLY and CDR2 FYNNEI come from the germline V gene. The V end lost 9 bases, the J end lost 4 bases, and 13 bases lay between the germline ends. The CDR3 protein is CASARQRNQPQHF. The DNA of the CDR3 is TGTGCCAGTGCCCGCCAGAGAAATCAGCCCCAGCATTTT.

Judged by abundance, this clonotype is medium-sized (0.01 to 0.1%). The library was designed around alpha chains, so this beta chain is a stray read whose abundance carries little weight. V and J are TRBV5-1 and TRBJ1-4; tentatively, D is TRBD1 (6 bases). Trimming took 4 bases from V and 5 from J, leaving 15 bases between them. The CDR3 contains 15 residues. Germline assignment: CDR1 SGHRS and CDR2 YFSETQ. The CDR3 DNA is TGCGCCAGCAGCGCAGTACAGGGATCAAATGAAAAACTGTTTTTT. Translated: CASSAVQGSNEKLFF.

Judged by abundance, this clonotype is medium-sized. This beta chain turned up in a library designed for alpha chains; as an off-target read, its abundance says little. The chain links TRBV28 to TRBJ2-3; a weak D match, TRBD1 (7 bases). CDR3 length: 13 amino acids. The germline V gene encodes CDR1 MDHEN and CDR2 SYDVKM. V lost 6 bases and J 4 bases, leaving 11 bases between the germline ends. For the CDR3, the DNA is TGTGCCAGCAGCCCAGGGGGGTCAGATACGCAGTATTTT. Its protein product is CASSPGGSDTQYF.

In its sample, this clonotype is medium-sized. Because this beta chain is a stray read in a library intended to capture alpha chains, its abundance should not be given much weight. V usage is TRBV30 and J usage is TRBJ1-6; no firm D call. CDR3 length: 15 amino acids. CDR1 is GTSNPN, CDR2 SVGIG, per germline (reference sequence). V was trimmed by 5 bases and J by 0 bases, leaving 11 bases between them. The CDR3 here is CAWAKESSYNSPLHF. CDR3 coding DNA: TGTGCCTGGGCGAAGGAAAGCTCCTATAATTCACCCCTCCACTTT.

As for this clonotype: This beta chain is off target for a library built for alpha chains, so its abundance means little. The chain carries TRBV28 and TRBJ2-3; 11 nucleotides agree with TRBD2. This CDR3 contains 14 residues. CDR1 MDHEN and CDR2 SYDVKM come from the germline V gene. J gave up 5 bases and V 7 bases, and 5 bases lay outside the gene matches. CDR3 nucleotide sequence: TGTGCCAGCACCCTGGGGACTAGCGGAGATACGCAGTATTTT. Translating gives CASTLGTSGDTQYF.

In the case of this clonotype: This beta chain appears as a stray read in a library generated for alpha chains; its size is not informative. The rearrangement joins TRBV20-1 to TRBJ2-1, with 11 bases identical to TRBD2. Germline CDR1 DFQATT, CDR2 SNEGSKA (reference sequence). CDR3 length: 14 residues. V shed 5 bases, J shed 8 bases, and the junction held 8 bases outside the gene matches. The CDR3 nucleotides read TGCAGTGCTTTTCCACTAGCGGGAGTAGATGAGCAGTTCTTC. Translated: CSAFPLAGVDEQFF.

This clonotype is labeled medium-sized. The library was designed around alpha chains, so this beta chain is a stray read whose abundance carries little weight. The chain uses TRBV3-1 and TRBJ2-5; D not certain. V dropped 2 bases and J dropped 4 bases, with 14 bases sitting between them. The CDR3 sequence is 15 residues long. Germline loops: CDR1 LGHDT, CDR2 YNNKEL (reference sequence). For the CDR3, the DNA is TGTGCCAGCAGCCAAACTCTGACCCGGGTAGAGACCCAGTACTTC. It specifies CASSQTLTRVETQYF.

This clonotype ranks as medium-sized. Since it is a stray read in a library aimed at alpha chains, this beta chain has a size that is not meaningful. The V gene is TRBV19, the J gene TRBJ2-7; 7 nucleotides line up with TRBD2. In germline, CDR1 is LNHDA, CDR2 SQIVND (reference sequence). The CDR3 extends over 13 amino acids. The trim removed 3 bases at V and 2 bases at J, leaving 1 base unmatched. This CDR3 is CASSMGTTYEQYF. CDR3 nucleotides: TGTGCCAGTAGTATGGGGACTACCTACGAGCAGTACTTC.

This clonotype qualifies as medium-sized. The size of this beta chain means little, since it is a stray read in a library made for alpha chains. The chain has TRBV5-1 and TRBJ2-2; 7 bases are a match to TRBD2. The CDR3 extends over 14 amino acids. The junction had 4 bases not matched to a gene; V was cut back by 5 bases and J by 3 bases. Per germline, CDR1 SGHRS and CDR2 YFSETQ. CDR3 sequence (DNA): TGCGCCAGCAGAATTCGGGAGGACACCGGGGAGCTGTTTTTT. It translates to CASRIREDTGELFF.

This clonotype was picked up many times. This beta chain is a stray sequence in a library constructed for alpha chains; its clone size is not meaningful. The chain couples TRBV28 to TRBJ2-1; 7 nucleotides match TRBD2. V lost 3 bases and J lost 4; bases outside the gene matches: 15. This CDR3 comprises 18 residues. CDR1 MDHEN and CDR2 SYDVKM come from the germline V gene. The CDR3 loop is CASSLRASSGPNYNEQFF. The CDR3, as DNA: TGTGCCAGCAGTTTGAGAGCGTCTAGCGGACCAAATTACAATGAGCAGTTCTTC.

This clonotype was counted at least ten times. Little can be read into the size of this beta chain, an off-target read in a library designed for alpha chains. The V and J genes are TRBV20-1 and TRBJ2-3; D is unclear. CDR3 size: 13 residues. Looked up from germline, CDR1 is DFQATT and CDR2 is SNEGSKA (reference sequence). V was shortened by 5 bases and J by 4 bases, with 13 bases between the two germline ends. The CDR3 reads CSAVQRAADTQYF. The DNA for the CDR3 is TGCAGTGCTGTACAGAGAGCAGCAGATACGCAGTATTTT.

This clonotype qualifies as medium-sized. The library was built for alpha chains, so this beta chain is an off-target read and its size means little. The chain uses TRBV20-1 and TRBJ2-1; D perhaps matches TRBD1 (6 bases). V was clipped by 3 bases and J by 5 bases, with 17 bases between them. Per germline, CDR1 DFQATT and CDR2 SNEGSKA (reference sequence). The CDR3 is 15 residues long. CDR3 loop: CSASLGAGADNEQFF. The CDR3 DNA is TGCAGTGCTAGCCTAGGGGCAGGGGCAGACAATGAGCAGTTCTTC.

This clonotype counts as medium-sized (0.01 to 0.1%). This beta chain slipped into a library made for alpha chains as a stray read, so its size is not meaningful. The chain combines TRBV20-1 with TRBJ2-7, with TRBD2 identical over 7 bases. This CDR3 is built from 12 residues. J was trimmed by 5 bases and V by 3 bases; bases with no gene match: 4. Germline V gene sequence: CDR1 DFQATT, CDR2 SNEGSKA (reference sequence). The CDR3 reads CSARSLADEQYF. In DNA form, the CDR3 reads TGCAGTGCTAGGTCGCTAGCGGACGAGCAGTACTTC.

This clonotype is classed as medium-sized (0.01 to 0.1%). The library was prepared for alpha chains; this beta chain is a stray read, so its frequency means little. The V and J genes are TRBV5-1 and TRBJ2-7; TRBD1 matches at 10 bases. The germline gives CDR1 SGHRS, CDR2 YFSETQ. The CDR3 has 15 residues. V shed 4 bases, J shed 5 bases, and the junction held 9 bases outside the gene matches. CDR3 in amino acids: CASSTKTGGVNEQYF. The DNA of the CDR3 is TGCGCCAGCAGCACCAAGACAGGGGGCGTAAACGAGCAGTACTTC.

This clonotype came up many times. This beta chain came through as a stray read in a library set up for alpha chains, and its size says little. In DNA form, the CDR3 reads TGTGCCAGCAGCTTTACTTGGACAGCCTTGAACACCGGGGAGCTGTTTTTT. It codes for CASSFTWTALNTGELFF. The chain combines TRBV7-9 with TRBJ2-2; D possibly corresponds to TRBD1 (6 bases). Germline V gives CDR1 SEHNR, CDR2 FQNEAQ (reference sequence). The germline V and J ends were trimmed by 3 bases and 1 base, with 15 bases remaining between them. The CDR3 runs 17 residues.

This clonotype has just a few counts. As an off-target read in a library built for alpha chains, this beta chain has a frequency of little significance. The chain carries TRBV19 and TRBJ2-3, with D perhaps TRBD1 or TRBD2 (6 bases each). The V and J ends lost 10 bases and 4 bases respectively, with 21 bases between them. Germline lookup yields CDR1 LNHDA and CDR2 SQIVND (reference sequence). There are 15 residues in the CDR3. CDR3 protein: CATQDGGGIADTQYF. CDR3 nucleotides: TGTGCCACCCAGGATGGAGGGGGTATCGCAGATACGCAGTATTTT.

This clonotype is labeled medium-sized. The library was built for alpha chains, so this beta chain is an off-target read and its size means little. The V call is TRBV7-8, the J call TRBJ2-5; D tentatively fits TRBD1 or TRBD2 (5 bases each). V was shortened by 6 bases and J by 5 bases, with 19 bases between the two germline ends. CDR1 and CDR2 (germline): SGHVS, FQNEAQ. This CDR3 region has 15 residues. The CDR3 DNA sequence: TGTGCCAGCAGGCCCGACACGGGACGGAGGGAGACCCAGTACTTC. This sequence encodes CASRPDTGRRETQYF.

This clonotype was observed at least ten times. Within a library made for alpha chains, this beta chain is off target, and its count is uninformative. CDR3 DNA: TGCAGTGCAAAGAGCGGGGCCCAAGAGACCCAGTACTTC. Translated: CSAKSGAQETQYF. The J gene is TRBJ2-5, the V gene TRBV20-1, with 7 bases lining up with TRBD2. This CDR3 comprises 13 residues. Trimming took 6 bases from V and 1 from J; bases not matched to a gene: 5. CDR1 is DFQATT and CDR2 is SNEGSKA in the germline V gene (reference sequence).

This clonotype was counted only a few times. Since it is a stray read in a library aimed at alpha chains, this beta chain has a size that is not meaningful. This chain links TRBV6-6 with TRBJ2-3; D is uncertain. Germline lookup yields CDR1 MNHNY and CDR2 SVGAGI (reference sequence). V was clipped by 6 bases and J by 4 bases, with 14 bases between them. This CDR3 is 14 amino acids long. CDR3 bases: TGTGCCAGCAGCCTTCCTTTCGCTTCAGATACGCAGTATTTT. As protein: CASSLPFASDTQYF.

By sample fraction, this clonotype is medium-sized. This beta chain represents an off-target read in a library built for alpha chains; its size is of limited meaning. The rearrangement uses TRBV28 and TRBJ2-7, with a possible D match to TRBD1 (5 bases). CDR1 MDHEN and CDR2 SYDVKM come from the germline V gene. This CDR3 region has 13 residues. V dropped 6 bases and J dropped 2 bases, with 11 bases sitting between them. The CDR3 loop reads CASSAVQAYEQYF. The CDR3 DNA is TGTGCCAGCAGCGCCGTACAGGCCTACGAGCAGTACTTC.

Worth noting for this clonotype: This beta chain is a stray read from a library made for alpha chains; its abundance is not meaningful. This rearrangement joins TRBV5-1 to TRBJ2-1, with 16 positions matching TRBD2. This CDR3 is built from 15 residues. Germline CDR1 and CDR2: SGHRS and YFSETQ. V shed 5 bases, J shed 10 bases, and the junction held 6 bases outside the gene matches. The CDR3 loop is CASRSEGLAGGEQFF. The CDR3 DNA reads TGCGCCAGCAGATCGGAGGGACTAGCGGGAGGGGAGCAGTTCTTC. The whole variable domain, filled in from reference TRBV5-1 and TRBJ2-1, reads KAGVTQTPRYLIKTRGQQVTLSCSPISGHRSVSWYQQTPGQGLQFLFEYFSETQRNKGNFPGRFSGRQFSNSRSEMNVSTLELGDSALYLCASRSEGLAGGEQFFGPGTRLTVL.

This clonotype was seen repeatedly, ten times or more. In a library made to pick up alpha chains, this beta chain is a stray read with a size that means little. The chain has TRBV7-2 and TRBJ2-2; no reliable D call. Germline assignment: CDR1 SGHTA and CDR2 FQGNSA. This CDR3 contains 14 residues. The V end was cut by 2 bases, the J end by 4 bases, with 8 bases between. CDR3 loop: CASSLMASTGELFF. DNA of the CDR3: TGTGCCAGCAGCTTAATGGCTAGCACCGGGGAGCTGTTTTTT.

This clonotype is medium-sized by share. The size of this beta chain means little, since it is a stray read in a library made for alpha chains. V gene TRBV7-3 combines with J gene TRBJ2-3, with 9 bases identical to TRBD2. The CDR3 extends over 17 amino acids. Germline V gene data show CDR1 as SGHTA and CDR2 as FQGTGA. J was trimmed by 6 bases and V by 5 bases; bases with no gene match: 15. This CDR3 is CASSRRRAGTSPDTQYF. The CDR3 DNA reads as TGTGCCAGCAGCCGACGACGGGCTGGGACTAGCCCGGATACGCAGTATTTT.